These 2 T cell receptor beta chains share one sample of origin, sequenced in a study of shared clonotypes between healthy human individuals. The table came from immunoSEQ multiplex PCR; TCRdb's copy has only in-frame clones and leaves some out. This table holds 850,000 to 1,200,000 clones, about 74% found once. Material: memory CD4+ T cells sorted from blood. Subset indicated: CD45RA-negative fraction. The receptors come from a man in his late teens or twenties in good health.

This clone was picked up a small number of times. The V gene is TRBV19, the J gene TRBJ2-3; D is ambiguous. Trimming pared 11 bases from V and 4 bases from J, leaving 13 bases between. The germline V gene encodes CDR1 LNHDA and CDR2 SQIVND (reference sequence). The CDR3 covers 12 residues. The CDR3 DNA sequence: TGTGCCTCTAACAGTTGGGCAGATACGCAGTATTTT. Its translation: CASNSWADTQYF.

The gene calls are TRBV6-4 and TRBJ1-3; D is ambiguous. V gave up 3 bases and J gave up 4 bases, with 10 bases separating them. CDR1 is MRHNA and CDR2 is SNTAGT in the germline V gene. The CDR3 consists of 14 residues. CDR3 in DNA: TGTGCCAGCAGTGAGGGCAGGCGGGGAAACACCATATATTTT. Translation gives CASSEGRRGNTIYF.